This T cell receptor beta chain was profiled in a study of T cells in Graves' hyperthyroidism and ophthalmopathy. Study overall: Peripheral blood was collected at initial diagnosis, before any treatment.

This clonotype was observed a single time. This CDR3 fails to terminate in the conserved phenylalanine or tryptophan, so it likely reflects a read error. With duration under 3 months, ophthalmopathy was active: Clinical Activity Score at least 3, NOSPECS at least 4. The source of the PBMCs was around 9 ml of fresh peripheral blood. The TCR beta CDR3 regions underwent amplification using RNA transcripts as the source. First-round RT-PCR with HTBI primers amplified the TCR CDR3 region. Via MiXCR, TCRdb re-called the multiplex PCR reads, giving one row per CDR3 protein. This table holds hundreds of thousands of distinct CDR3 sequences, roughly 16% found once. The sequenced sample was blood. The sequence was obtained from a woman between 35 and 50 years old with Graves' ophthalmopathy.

CDR3 bases: TGTGCCAGCAGTCAAGGGGGACTTAACACCGGGGAGCTGTTTGTT. It is translated as CASSQGGLNTGELFV. The chain links TRBV11-2 to TRBJ2-2, with D perhaps being TRBD1 or TRBD2 (6 bases each). The CDR3 is made up of 15 amino acids. Trimming took off 6 bases at V and 2 bases at J, with 13 bases between the two ends. Germline CDR1 reads SGHAT; CDR2 reads FQNNGV.